The TCR beta chain described here comes from a study of Graves' ophthalmopathy and Graves' hyperthyroidism. Details on this clonotype: Antigen: not known.

Researchers took RNA transcripts and amplified TCR beta CDR3 regions from them. First-round RT-PCR used HTBI primers; second-round multiplex PCR followed. Using its own MiXCR run on the multiplex PCR reads, TCRdb lists one record per CDR3 protein. The sample has 600,000 to 700,000 distinct CDR3 sequences; about 38% are singletons. Findings and caveats of the study: Most expanded clonotypes in thyroid above 0.001 frequency also showed up in blood.

Germline loops: CDR1 SGDLS, CDR2 YYNGEE. Trimming pared 5 bases from V and 4 bases from J, leaving 22 bases between. This CDR3 spans 16 amino acids. This sequence joins TRBV9 and TRBJ2-7, with D perhaps TRBD1 (5 bases). The sequence was obtained from an adult man with Graves' ophthalmopathy. The sample comprised peripheral blood. The CDR3 spells CASSEARTGLLYEQYF. CDR3 sequence (DNA): TGTGCCAGCAGTGAAGCGCGAACAGGCCTCTTGTACGAGCAGTACTTC.